This T cell receptor beta chain was identified during a study of PD-1 blockade in classical Hodgkin lymphoma. Time point specified: cycle 4 day 1 (C4D1), after 6 weeks of nivolumab. There was relapse after autologous stem cell transplantation in every patient, and there was variation in brentuximab vedotin exposure. The germline gives CDR1 SGHTA, CDR2 FQGNSA. The CDR3 totals 13 residues. V shed 1 base and J shed 4 bases, with 7 bases lying between them. Data came from immunoSEQ multiplex PCR; TCRdb stores just in-frame clones and leaves some out. The table has fewer than 95,000 clones, 75% to 85% seen once.

The sequences come from peripheral blood mononuclear cells (PBMCs), collected before the fourth cycle of nivolumab. V gene TRBV7-2 combines with J gene TRBJ2-5; D not resolved. This clonotype was obtained from a human donor with classical Hodgkin lymphoma. The CDR3 loop is CASSLDARETQYF. Here the CDR3 DNA reads TGTGCCAGCAGCTTAGATGCACGAGAGACCCAGTACTTC.